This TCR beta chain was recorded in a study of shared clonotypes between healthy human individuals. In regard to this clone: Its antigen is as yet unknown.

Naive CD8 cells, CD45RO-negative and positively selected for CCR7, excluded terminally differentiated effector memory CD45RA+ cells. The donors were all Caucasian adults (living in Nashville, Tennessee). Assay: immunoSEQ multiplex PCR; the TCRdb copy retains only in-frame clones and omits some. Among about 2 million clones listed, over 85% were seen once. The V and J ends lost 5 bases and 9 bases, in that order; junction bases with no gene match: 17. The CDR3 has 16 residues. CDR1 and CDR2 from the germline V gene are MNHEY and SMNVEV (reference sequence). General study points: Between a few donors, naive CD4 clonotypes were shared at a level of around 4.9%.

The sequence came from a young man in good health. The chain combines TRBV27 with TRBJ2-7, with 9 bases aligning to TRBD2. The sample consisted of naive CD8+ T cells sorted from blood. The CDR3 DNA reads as TGTGCCAGCAGTCCCACTCTGGGAGATAGCGGGAGCTGGCAGTACTTC. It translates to CASSPTLGDSGSWQYF.